Shown below are 7 T cell receptor beta chains from a single sample sequenced in a study of cytomegalovirus exposure and HLA in healthy donors. The PCR was carried out with 60 Vbeta primers and 13 Jbeta primers. Using immunoSEQ multiplex PCR, the repertoire was profiled, and TCRdb retains in-frame clones only, with some absent. The repertoire holds about 110,000 clones, with 55% to 80% as singletons. Material: PBMCs. The receptor set was obtained from a woman in her twenties or thirties in good health and CMV-seronegative.

This clone was detected a few times. The rearrangement uses TRBV18 and TRBJ2-1; 11 positions agree with TRBD2. CDR1 is KGHSH and CDR2 is LQKENI in the germline V gene. Trimming took 3 bases from V and 9 from J; bases not matched to a gene: 4. The length of the CDR3 is 14 residues. CDR3 bases: TGTGCCAGCTCACCGTCCCTAGCGGGAGGTGAGCAGTTCTTC. It codes for CASSPSLAGGEQFF.

V gene TRBV5-6 combines with J gene TRBJ2-7, with D perhaps matching TRBD2 (5 bases). The germline CDR1 and CDR2 sequences are SGHDT and YYEEEE. Trimming removed 8 bases from V and 4 bases from J, with 10 bases in between. This CDR3 region has 11 residues. The CDR3 reads CARRVFYEQYF. The CDR3 DNA is TGTGCCAGGAGGGTTTTTTACGAGCAGTACTTC.

This chain links TRBV6-5 with TRBJ2-7, with D possibly TRBD1 on 5 matching bases. V shed 4 bases and J shed 6 bases, with 10 bases lying between them. This CDR3 contains 12 residues. CDR1 MNHEY and CDR2 SVGAGI come from the germline V gene. The CDR3 loop reads CASSFRVGEQYF. CDR3 in DNA: TGTGCCAGCAGTTTCAGGGTAGGCGAGCAGTACTTC.

J is TRBJ2-7 and V is TRBV6-6; 16 bases map to TRBD2. CDR1 and CDR2 (germline): MNHNY, SVGAGI (reference sequence). V lost 4 bases, J lost 10 bases, and 7 bases stayed unmatched. The length of the CDR3 is 15 residues. The CDR3 loop reads CASSSPGLAGGRQYF. The CDR3 bases are TGTGCCAGCAGTTCCCCGGGACTAGCGGGAGGGCGACAGTACTTC.

This clone was seen more than once but under ten times. The chain carries TRBV19 and TRBJ1-5; perhaps TRBD1 as D (6 bases). Germline V gives CDR1 LNHDA, CDR2 SQIVND (reference sequence). CDR3 length: 13 residues. V shed 5 bases and J shed 5 bases, with 10 bases lying between them. The CDR3 spells CASSGQIYQPQHF. The DNA of the CDR3 is TGTGCCAGTAGTGGACAGATTTATCAGCCCCAGCATTTT.

As DNA, the CDR3 is TGTGCCAGCAGTAGGGCGAGGGACGAGCAGTACTTC. This translates into CASSRARDEQYF. The rearrangement joins TRBV7-3 to TRBJ2-7, with D tentatively TRBD2 (5 bases). Germline values: CDR1 SGHTA, CDR2 FQGTGA. The CDR3 covers 12 residues. V lost 6 bases and J 5 bases, leaving 11 bases between the germline ends.

The chain recombines TRBV5-4 with TRBJ2-2; 7 nucleotides agree with TRBD1. In germline, CDR1 is SGHNT, CDR2 YYREEE (reference sequence). J lost 5 bases, V lost 4 bases, and 8 bases had no gene match. The CDR3 is 15 residues long. CDR3 bases: TGTGCCAGCAGCGGGGTGACAGGGCGAACCGGGGAGCTGTTTTTT. Translated, it gives CASSGVTGRTGELFF.